These 4 T cell receptor delta chains were sequenced from one sample in a study of Vδ1+ human thymocytes. Study-wide results and limits: In the thymus, TRG and TRD repertoires looked highly polyclonal with Gaussian CDR3 lengths.

RNA was extracted from the cells and then reverse transcribed. The CDR3 regions were amplified by multiplex PCR from V-gene primers to a constant-region primer. TCRdb re-called the multiplex PCR reads using CATT. The sample contains under 30,000 delta-chain clones, around 7.7% of which appear only once. For these TCRs, the target antigens are not known. Sequenced: Vdelta1+ gamma-delta thymocytes from the thymus. Stated subset: FACS-sorted CD3+ TCRalphabeta- TCRVdelta1+ TCRVdelta2- thymocytes. The receptors stem from a girl in the first two years of life who had congenital heart surgery.

The genes are TRDV1 and TRDJ1, with D uncertain. The CDR3 spans 19 residues. The germline V and J ends were trimmed by 0 bases and 0 bases, with 20 bases remaining between them. CDR1 is TSWWSYY, CDR2 QGS, per germline. In DNA, the CDR3 is TGTGCTCTTGGGGAACTAGTCCTCAGGTGGCCAACATACACCGATAAACTCATCTTT. It is translated as CALGELVLRWPTYTDKLIF.

V gene TRDV1 combines with J gene TRDJ1; 8 bases align to TRDD3. TCRdb carries no J gene annotation; the J gene was assigned here by matching the DNA with germline. The CDR3 runs 18 residues. V dropped 2 bases and J dropped 3; count of bases not matched to a gene: 14. CDR1 is TSWWSYY, CDR2 QGS, per germline. Here the CDR3 DNA reads TGTGCTCTTGGGGAAGCACCAAGGGATACGAAGGAGTCCGATAAACTCATCTTT. This gives the protein CALGEAPRDTKESDKLIF.

This clone has only a few counts. This chain joins TRDV1 and TRDJ1; D may be TRDD3 (6 bases). Between the trimmed V and J ends, which lost 1 base and 6 bases, there was a span of 21 bases. This CDR3 region has 17 residues. Per the germline V gene, CDR1 is TSWWSYY and CDR2 is QGS. The CDR3 region is CALGEPVLGYGSHKLIF. As DNA, the CDR3 is TGTGCTCTTGGGGAACCCGTACTGGGTTACGGGTCCCATAAACTCATCTTT.

The J segment is TRDJ1; no V gene was assigned; TRDD3, the D gene given by the table, was not confirmed from the DNA. The CDR3 runs to 20 residues. The CDR3 DNA follows: TGTGCTCTTGGGGAACCGCCTTCCTACTGGGGGATACGCTGGGCCGATAAACTCATCTTT. The encoded protein is CALGEPPSYWGIRWADKLIF.